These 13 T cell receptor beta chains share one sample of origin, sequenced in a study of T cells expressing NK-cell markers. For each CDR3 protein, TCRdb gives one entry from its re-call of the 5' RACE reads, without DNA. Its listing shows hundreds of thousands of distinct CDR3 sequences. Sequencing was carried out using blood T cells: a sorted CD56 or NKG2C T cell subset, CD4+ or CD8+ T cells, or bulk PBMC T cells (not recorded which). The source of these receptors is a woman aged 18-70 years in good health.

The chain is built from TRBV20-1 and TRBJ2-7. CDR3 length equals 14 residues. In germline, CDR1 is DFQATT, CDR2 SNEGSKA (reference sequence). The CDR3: CSASRKTSAYEQYF.

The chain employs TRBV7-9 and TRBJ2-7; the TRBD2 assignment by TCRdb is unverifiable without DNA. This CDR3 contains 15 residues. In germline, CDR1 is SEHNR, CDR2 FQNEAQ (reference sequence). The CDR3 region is CASSRTPSVFYEQYF.

The CDR3 sequence is CSARGQTNTEAFF. The chain employs TRBV20-1 and TRBJ1-1. The germline V gene has CDR1 DFQATT and CDR2 SNEGSKA (reference sequence). The CDR3 runs 13 residues.

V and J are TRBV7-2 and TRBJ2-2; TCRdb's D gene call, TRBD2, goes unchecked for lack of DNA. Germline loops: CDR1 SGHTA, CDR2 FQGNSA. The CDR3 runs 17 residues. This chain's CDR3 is CASSLVLLELRAGELFF.

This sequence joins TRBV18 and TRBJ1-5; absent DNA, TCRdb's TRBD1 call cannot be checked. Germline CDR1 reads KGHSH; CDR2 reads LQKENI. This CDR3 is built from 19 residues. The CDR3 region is CASSPLSLGQQYSNQPQHF.

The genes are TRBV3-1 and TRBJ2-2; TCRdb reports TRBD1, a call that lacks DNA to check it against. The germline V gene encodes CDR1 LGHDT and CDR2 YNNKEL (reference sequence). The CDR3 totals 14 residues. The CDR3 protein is CASSPRVKAGELFF.

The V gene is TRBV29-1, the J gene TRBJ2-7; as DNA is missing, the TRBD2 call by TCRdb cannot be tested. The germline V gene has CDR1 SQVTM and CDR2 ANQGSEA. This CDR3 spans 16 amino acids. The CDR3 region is CSVRTGLAGGSYEQYF.

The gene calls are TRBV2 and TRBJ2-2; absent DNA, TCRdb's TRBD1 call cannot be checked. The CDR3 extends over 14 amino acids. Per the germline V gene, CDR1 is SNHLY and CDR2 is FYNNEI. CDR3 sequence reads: CAGSGTGDTGELFF.

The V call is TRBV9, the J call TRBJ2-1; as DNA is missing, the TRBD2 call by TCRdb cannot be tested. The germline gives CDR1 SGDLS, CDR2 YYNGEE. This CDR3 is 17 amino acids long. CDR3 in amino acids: CASSVRPGLAGDNEQFF.

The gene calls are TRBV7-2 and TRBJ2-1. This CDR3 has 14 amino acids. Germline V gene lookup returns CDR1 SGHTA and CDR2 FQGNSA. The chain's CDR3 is CASNDRSSYNEQFF.

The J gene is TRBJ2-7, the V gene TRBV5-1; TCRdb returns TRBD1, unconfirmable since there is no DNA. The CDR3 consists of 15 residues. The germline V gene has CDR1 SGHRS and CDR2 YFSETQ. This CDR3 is CASSWAGGGSYEQYF.

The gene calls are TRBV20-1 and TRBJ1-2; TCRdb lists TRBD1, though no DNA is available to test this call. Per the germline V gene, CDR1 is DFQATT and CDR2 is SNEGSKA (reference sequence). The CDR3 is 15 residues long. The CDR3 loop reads CSATPRRGPNYGYTF.

CDR3 sequence: CSAARAYLRKEQYF. The J gene is TRBJ2-7, the V gene TRBV20-1; without DNA, the TCRdb call of TRBD2 cannot be checked. The V gene's germline CDR1 is DFQATT and CDR2 SNEGSKA (reference sequence). This CDR3 comprises 14 residues.